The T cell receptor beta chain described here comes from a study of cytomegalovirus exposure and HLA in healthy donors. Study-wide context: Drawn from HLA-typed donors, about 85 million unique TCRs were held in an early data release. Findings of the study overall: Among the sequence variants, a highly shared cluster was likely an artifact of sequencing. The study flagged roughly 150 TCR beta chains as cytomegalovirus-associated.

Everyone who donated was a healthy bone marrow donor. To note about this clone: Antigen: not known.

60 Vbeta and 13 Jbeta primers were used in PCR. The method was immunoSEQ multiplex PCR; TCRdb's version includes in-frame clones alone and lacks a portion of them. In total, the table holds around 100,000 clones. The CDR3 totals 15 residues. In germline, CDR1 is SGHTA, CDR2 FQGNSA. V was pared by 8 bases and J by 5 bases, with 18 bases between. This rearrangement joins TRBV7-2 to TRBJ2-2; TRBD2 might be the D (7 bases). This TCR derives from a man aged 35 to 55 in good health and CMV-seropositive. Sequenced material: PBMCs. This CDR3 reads CASQGGGVRTGELFF. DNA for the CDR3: TGTGCCAGCCAAGGGGGAGGGGTGAGAACCGGGGAGCTGTTTTTT.